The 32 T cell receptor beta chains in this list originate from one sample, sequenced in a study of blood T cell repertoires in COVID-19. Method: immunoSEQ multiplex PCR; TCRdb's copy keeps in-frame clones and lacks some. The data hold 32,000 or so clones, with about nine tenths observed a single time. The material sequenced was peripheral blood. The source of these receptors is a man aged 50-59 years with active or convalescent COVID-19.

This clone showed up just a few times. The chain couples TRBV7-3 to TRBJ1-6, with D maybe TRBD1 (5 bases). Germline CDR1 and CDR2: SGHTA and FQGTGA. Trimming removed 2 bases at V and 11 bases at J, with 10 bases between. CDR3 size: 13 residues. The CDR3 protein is CASSLGRGAPLHF. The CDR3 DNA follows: TGTGCCAGCAGCTTAGGGCGGGGGGCACCCCTCCACTTT. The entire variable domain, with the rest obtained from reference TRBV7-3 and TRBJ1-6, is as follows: GAGVSQTPSNKVTEKGKYVELRCDPISGHTALYWYRQSLGQGPEFLIYFQGTGAADDSGLPNDRFFAVRPEGSVSTLKIQRTERGDSAVYLCASSLGRGAPLHFGNGTRLTVT.

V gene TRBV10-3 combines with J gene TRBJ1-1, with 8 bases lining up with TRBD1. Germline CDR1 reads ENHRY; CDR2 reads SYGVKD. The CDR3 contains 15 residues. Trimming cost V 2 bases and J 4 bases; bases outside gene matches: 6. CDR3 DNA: TGTGCCATCAGTGAGCCAGGACAGGGTCGCACTGAAGCTTTCTTT. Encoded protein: CAISEPGQGRTEAFF.

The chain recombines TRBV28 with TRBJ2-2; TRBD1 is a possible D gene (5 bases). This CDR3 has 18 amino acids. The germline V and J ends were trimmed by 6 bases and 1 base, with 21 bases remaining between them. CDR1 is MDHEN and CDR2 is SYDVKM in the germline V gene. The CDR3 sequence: CASSLQGFIRRNTGELFF. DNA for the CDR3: TGTGCCAGCAGCCTCCAGGGTTTCATTCGACGGAACACCGGGGAGCTGTTTTTT.

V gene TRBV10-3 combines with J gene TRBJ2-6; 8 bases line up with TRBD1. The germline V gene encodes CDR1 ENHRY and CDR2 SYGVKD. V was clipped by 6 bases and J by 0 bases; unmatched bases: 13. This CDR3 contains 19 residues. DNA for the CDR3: TGTGCCATCAGCGCACCAGCCCGGGACAGGTTCTCTGGGGCCAACGTCCTGACTTTC. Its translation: CAISAPARDRFSGANVLTF.

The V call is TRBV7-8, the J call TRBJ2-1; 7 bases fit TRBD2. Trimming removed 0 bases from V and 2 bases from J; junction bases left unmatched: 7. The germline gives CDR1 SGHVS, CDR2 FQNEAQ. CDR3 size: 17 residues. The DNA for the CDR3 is TGTGCCAGCAGCTTAGCCGGGGGGTGGGACGCCTACAATGAGCAGTTCTTC. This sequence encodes CASSLAGGWDAYNEQFF.

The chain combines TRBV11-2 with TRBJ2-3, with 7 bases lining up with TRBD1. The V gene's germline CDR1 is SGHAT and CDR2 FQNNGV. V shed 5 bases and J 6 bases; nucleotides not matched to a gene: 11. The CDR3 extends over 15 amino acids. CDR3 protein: CASSNTGALGDTQYF. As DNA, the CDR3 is TGTGCCAGCAGCAACACAGGGGCCCTAGGGGATACGCAGTATTTT.

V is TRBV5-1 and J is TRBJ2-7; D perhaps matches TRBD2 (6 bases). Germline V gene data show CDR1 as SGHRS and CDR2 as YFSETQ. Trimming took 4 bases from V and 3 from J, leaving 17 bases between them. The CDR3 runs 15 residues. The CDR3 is CASSPGGGDLYEQYF. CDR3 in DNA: TGCGCCAGCAGCCCCGGGGGTGGGGATCTCTACGAGCAGTACTTC.

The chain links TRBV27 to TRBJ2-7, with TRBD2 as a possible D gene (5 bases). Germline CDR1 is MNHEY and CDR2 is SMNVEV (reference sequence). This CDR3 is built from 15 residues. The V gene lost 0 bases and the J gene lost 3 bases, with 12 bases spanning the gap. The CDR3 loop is CASSLSLGVSYEQYF. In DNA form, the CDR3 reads TGTGCCAGCAGTTTATCGTTGGGAGTGAGCTACGAGCAGTACTTC.

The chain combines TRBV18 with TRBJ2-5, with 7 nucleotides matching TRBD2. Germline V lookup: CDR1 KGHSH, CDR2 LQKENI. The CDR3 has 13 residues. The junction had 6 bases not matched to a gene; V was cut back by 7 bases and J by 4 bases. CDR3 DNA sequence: TGTGCCAGCTGCGGGAGAGAAGGAGAGACCCAGTACTTC. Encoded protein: CASCGREGETQYF.

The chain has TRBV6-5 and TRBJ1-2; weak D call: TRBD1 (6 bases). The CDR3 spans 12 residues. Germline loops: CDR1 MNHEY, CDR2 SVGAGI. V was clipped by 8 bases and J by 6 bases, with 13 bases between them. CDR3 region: CASSRNRDGYTF. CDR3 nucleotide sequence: TGTGCCAGCTCAAGAAACAGGGATGGCTACACCTTC.

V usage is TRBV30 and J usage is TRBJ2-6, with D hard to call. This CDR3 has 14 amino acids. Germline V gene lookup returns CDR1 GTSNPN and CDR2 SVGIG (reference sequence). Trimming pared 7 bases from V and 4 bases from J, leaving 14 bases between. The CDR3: CASWLRVGANVLTF. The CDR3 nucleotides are TGTGCCTCCTGGCTCCGGGTCGGGGCCAACGTCCTGACTTTC.

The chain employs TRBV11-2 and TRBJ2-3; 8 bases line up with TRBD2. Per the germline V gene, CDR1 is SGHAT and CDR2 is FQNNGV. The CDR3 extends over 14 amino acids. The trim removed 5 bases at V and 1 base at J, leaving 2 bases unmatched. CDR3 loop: CASSLLAGTDTQYF. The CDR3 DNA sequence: TGTGCCAGCAGCCTACTAGCGGGCACAGATACGCAGTATTTT. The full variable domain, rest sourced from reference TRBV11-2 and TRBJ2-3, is EAGVAQSPRYKIIEKRQSVAFWCNPISGHATLYWYQQILGQGPKLLIQFQNNGVVDDSQLPKDRFSAERLKGVDSTLKIQPAKLEDSAVYLCASSLLAGTDTQYFGPGTRLTVL.

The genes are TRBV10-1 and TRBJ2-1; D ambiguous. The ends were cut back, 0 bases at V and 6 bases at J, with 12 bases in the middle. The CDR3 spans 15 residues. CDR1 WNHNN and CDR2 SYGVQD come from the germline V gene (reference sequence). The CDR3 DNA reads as TGCGCCAGCAGTGAGTCCGATGGAGTCGGCAATGAGCAGTTCTTC. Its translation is CASSESDGVGNEQFF.

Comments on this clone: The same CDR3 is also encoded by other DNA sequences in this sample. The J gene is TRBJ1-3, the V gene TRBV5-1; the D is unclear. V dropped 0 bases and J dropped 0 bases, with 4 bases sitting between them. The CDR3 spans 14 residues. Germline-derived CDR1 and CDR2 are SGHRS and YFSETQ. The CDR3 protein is CASSLAGSGNTIYF. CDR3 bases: TGCGCCAGCAGCTTGGCGGGCTCTGGAAACACCATATATTTT.

CDR3 DNA: TGTGCCATCAGTGGGGGGGCTGGAAACACCATATATTTT. Its translation: CAISGGAGNTIYF. The chain uses TRBV10-3 and TRBJ1-3, with D tentatively TRBD1 (5 bases). The V and J ends lost 4 bases and 2 bases respectively, with 6 bases between them. This CDR3 has 13 amino acids. Germline assignment: CDR1 ENHRY and CDR2 SYGVKD.

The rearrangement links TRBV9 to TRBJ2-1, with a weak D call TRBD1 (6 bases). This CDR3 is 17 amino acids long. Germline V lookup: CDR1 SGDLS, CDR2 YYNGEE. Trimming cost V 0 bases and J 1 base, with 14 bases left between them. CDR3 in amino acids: CASSVAAQGSSYNEQFF. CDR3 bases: TGTGCCAGCAGCGTAGCCGCACAGGGAAGTTCCTACAATGAGCAGTTCTTC.

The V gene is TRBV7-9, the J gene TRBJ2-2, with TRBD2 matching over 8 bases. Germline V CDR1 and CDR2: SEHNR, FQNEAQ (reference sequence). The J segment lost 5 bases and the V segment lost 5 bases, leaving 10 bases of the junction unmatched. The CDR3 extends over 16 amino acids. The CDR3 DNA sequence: TGTGCCAGCAGCCCGCGGACTAGCAAGTTTACCGGGGAGCTGTTTTTT. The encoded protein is CASSPRTSKFTGELFF.

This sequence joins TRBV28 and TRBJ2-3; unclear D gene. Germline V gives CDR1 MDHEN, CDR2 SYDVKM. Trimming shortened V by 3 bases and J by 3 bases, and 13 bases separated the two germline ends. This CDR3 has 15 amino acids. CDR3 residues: CASSFAGWPTDTQYF. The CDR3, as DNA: TGTGCCAGCAGTTTCGCAGGATGGCCAACAGATACGCAGTATTTT.

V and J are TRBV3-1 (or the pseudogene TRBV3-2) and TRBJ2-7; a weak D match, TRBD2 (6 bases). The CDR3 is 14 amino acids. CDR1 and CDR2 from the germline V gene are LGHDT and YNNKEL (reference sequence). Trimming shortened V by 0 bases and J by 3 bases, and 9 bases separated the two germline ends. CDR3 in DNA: TGTGCCAGCAGCCAAGAAGGCGGGATCTACGAGCAGTACTTC. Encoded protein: CASSQEGGIYEQYF.

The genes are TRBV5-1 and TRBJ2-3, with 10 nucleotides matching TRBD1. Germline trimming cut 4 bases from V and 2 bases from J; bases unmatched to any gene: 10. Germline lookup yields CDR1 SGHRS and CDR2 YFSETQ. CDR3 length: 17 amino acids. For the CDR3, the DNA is TGCGCCAGCAGCCCCGGACAGGGGGTCCTCCTCACAGATACGCAGTATTTT. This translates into CASSPGQGVLLTDTQYF.

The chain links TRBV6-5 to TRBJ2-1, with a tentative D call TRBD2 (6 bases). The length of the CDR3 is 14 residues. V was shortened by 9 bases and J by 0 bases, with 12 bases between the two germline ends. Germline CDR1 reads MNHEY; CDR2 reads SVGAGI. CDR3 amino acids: CARNGGTSYNEQFF. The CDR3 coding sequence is TGTGCCAGGAATGGAGGGACCTCCTACAATGAGCAGTTCTTC.

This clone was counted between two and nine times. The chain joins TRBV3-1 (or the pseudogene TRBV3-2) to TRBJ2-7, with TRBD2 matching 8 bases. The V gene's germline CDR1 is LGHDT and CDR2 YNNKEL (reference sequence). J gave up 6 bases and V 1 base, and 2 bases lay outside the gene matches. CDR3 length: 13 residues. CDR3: CASSQALAGEQYF. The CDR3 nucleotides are TGTGCCAGCAGCCAAGCCCTAGCGGGCGAGCAGTACTTC.

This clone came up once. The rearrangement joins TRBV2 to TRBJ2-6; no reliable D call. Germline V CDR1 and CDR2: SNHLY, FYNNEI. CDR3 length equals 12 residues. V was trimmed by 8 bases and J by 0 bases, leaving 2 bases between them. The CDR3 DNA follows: TGTGCCAGCCACTCTGGGGCCAACGTCCTGACTTTC. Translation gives CASHSGANVLTF.

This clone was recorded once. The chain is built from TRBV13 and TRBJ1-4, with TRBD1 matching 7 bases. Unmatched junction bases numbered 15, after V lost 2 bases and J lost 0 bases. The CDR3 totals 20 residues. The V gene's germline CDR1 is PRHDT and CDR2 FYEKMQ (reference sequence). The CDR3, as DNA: TGTGCCAGCAGCTTATCCCCCACAGGGGTGGATAGATCAACTAATGAAAAACTGTTTTTT. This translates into CASSLSPTGVDRSTNEKLFF. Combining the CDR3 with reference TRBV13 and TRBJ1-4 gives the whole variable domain AAGVIQSPRHLIKEKRETATLKCYPIPRHDTVYWYQQGPGQDPQFLISFYEKMQSDKGSIPDRFSAQQFSDYHSELNMSSLELGDSALYFCASSLSPTGVDRSTNEKLFFGSGTQLSVL.

CDR3 bases: TGTGCCAGCAGCGCGGGACACCTCCCCTCTCTGGGGGCCAACGTCCTGACTTTC. The encoded protein is CASSAGHLPSLGANVLTF. The chain uses TRBV9 and TRBJ2-6, with D tentatively TRBD1 (6 bases). Germline assignment: CDR1 SGDLS and CDR2 YYNGEE. This CDR3 contains 18 residues. V gave up 3 bases and J gave up 4 bases, with 20 bases separating them.

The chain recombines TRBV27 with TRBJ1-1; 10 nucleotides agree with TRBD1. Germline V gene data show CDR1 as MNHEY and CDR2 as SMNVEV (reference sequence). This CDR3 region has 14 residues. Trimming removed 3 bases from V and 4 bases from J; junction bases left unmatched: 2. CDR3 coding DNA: TGTGCCAGCAGTTTTCGGACAGGGGGCACTGAAGCTTTCTTT. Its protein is CASSFRTGGTEAFF.

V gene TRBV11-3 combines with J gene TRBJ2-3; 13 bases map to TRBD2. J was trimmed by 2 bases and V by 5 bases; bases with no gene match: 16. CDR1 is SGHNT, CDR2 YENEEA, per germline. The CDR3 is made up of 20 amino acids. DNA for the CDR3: TGTGCCAGCAGCCCCGGGACTAGCGGGATCAAAACGGGGACCACAGATACGCAGTATTTT. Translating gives CASSPGTSGIKTGTTDTQYF.

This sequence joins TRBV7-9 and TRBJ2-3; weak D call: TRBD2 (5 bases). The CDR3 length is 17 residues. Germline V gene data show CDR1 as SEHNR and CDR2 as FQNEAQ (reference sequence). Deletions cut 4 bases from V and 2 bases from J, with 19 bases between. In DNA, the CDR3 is TGTGCCAGCAGCTCCGGTGTGTTAGCGAAATTCACAGATACGCAGTATTTT. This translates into CASSSGVLAKFTDTQYF.

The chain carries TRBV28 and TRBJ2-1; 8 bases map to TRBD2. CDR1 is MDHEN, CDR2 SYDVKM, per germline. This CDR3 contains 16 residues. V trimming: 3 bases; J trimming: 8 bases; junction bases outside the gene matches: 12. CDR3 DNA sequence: TGTGCCAGCAGTTTGAGGGGACTAGGGATTTTCGATGAGCAGTTCTTC. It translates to CASSLRGLGIFDEQFF. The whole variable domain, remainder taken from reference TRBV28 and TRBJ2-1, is DVKVTQSSRYLVKRTGEKVFLECVQDMDHENMFWYRQDPGLGLRLIYFSYDVKMKEKGDIPEGYSVSREKKERFSLILESASTNQTSMYLCASSLRGLGIFDEQFFGPGTRLTVL.

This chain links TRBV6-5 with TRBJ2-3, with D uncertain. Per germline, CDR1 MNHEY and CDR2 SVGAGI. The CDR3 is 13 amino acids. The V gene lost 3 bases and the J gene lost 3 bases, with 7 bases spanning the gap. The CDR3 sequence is CASSYFKTDTQYF. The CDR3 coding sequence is TGTGCCAGCAGTTATTTCAAAACAGATACGCAGTATTTT.

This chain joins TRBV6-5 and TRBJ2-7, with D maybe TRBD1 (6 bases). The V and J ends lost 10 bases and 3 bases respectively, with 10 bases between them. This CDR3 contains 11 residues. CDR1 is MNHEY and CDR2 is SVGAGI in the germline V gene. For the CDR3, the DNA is TGTGCCATAAGACAGGTCTACGAGCAGTACTTC. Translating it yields CAIRQVYEQYF.

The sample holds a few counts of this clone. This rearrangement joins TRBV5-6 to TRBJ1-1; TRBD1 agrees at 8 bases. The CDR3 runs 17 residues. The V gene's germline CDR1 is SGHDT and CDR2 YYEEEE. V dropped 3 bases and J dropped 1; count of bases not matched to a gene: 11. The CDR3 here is CASSSYPGQGGNTEAFF. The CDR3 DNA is TGTGCCAGCAGCTCCTACCCAGGACAGGGAGGGAACACTGAAGCTTTCTTT. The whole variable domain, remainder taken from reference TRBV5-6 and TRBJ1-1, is DAGVTQSPTHLIKTRGQQVTLRCSPKSGHDTVSWYQQALGQGPQFIFQYYEEEERQRGNFPDRFSGHQFPNYSSELNVNALLLGDSALYLCASSSYPGQGGNTEAFFGQGTRLTVV.